This T cell receptor (beta chain) came from a study of blood T cell repertoires in COVID-19. Study as a whole: Samples representing acute and convalescent COVID-19 were sourced from the United States, Italy and Spain. Sample material is recorded as cDNA or gDNA derived from T cells, B-cell-depleted T cells, or PBMCs.

Original methodology: Amplification from reference gene primers served as the basis for estimated nucleated cell counts. This table comes from immunoSEQ multiplex PCR, and its TCRdb copy is limited to in-frame clones, with some not included. That table gives V, J and clone size, and the DNA gave D and trimming. The sample has about 120,000 clones; almost 90% are singletons. Those enrolled in Seattle joined during active infection and were followed longitudinally afterward. V was pared by 5 bases and J by 5 bases, with 14 bases of the junction left unmatched. The CDR3 spans 16 residues. Germline-derived CDR1 and CDR2 are SGHTS and YDEGEE.

The V gene is TRBV5-8, the J gene TRBJ2-5, with TRBD1 matching 8 bases. The material sequenced was peripheral blood. The TCR was taken from a woman in her sixties or seventies with COVID-19, enrolled during active disease. The CDR3 protein is CASSPQGANIGETQYF. CDR3 bases: TGTGCCAGCAGTCCTCAGGGGGCGAATATTGGGGAGACCCAGTACTTC. Combining the CDR3 with reference TRBV5-8 and TRBJ2-5 gives the whole variable domain EAGVTQSPTHLIKTRGQQATLRCSPISGHTSVYWYQQALGLGLQFLLWYDEGEERNRGNFPPRFSGRQFPNYSSELNVNALELEDSALYLCASSPQGANIGETQYFGPGTRLLVL.